This T cell receptor (beta chain) is drawn from a study of blood T cells in healthy people across ages. This CDR3 region has 16 residues. Germline V gene data show CDR1 as SGHAT and CDR2 as FQNNGV. V lost 0 bases and J 4 bases, leaving 15 bases between the germline ends. Sample-barcoded 5' priming and a J-beta primer mix drove a second PCR of about 6 to 12 cycles. MiXCR was run by TCRdb on the 5' RACE reads, yielding one entry per CDR3 protein. The table has 600,000 or so distinct CDR3 sequences, approximately 21% seen once; the top ten hold around 3.4%. The chain recombines TRBV11-2 with TRBJ1-1; D is perhaps TRBD1 (5 bases). The sample taken for sequencing was blood. This receptor was taken from a man aged 65 to 79 in good health. The CDR3 loop reads CASSLDQAGPSTEAFF. The DNA of the CDR3 is TGTGCCAGCAGCTTAGATCAAGCAGGGCCTAGCACTGAAGCTTTCTTT.